This T cell receptor beta chain was recovered during a study of blood T cell repertoires in COVID-19. The CDR3 loop spans 16 amino acids. V was cut by 2 bases and J by 5 bases, with 16 bases left in between. CDR1 is SGHRS, CDR2 YFSETQ, per germline. Original processing notes: For nucleated cells, counts were estimated from reference gene primer amplification. Measured with immunoSEQ multiplex PCR; TCRdb has only the in-frame clones, and not every one. V and J calls and clone size follow that table, whereas D and trimming were derived from the DNA. The table shows more than 200,000 clones, with roughly four fifths occurring only once.

This chain joins TRBV5-1 and TRBJ1-4, with a weak D call TRBD1 (5 bases). The sequenced sample was peripheral blood. The sequence came from a woman older than 75 with COVID-19, enrolled during active disease. CDR3 bases: TGCGCCAGCAGCTTCTCCGCAGGGCCCGCGAATGAAAAACTGTTTTTT. This codes for CASSFSAGPANEKLFF.